This entry concerns a single T cell receptor beta chain. The antigen remains unidentified. This entry is derived from a study of T cell responses to AZD1222 COVID-19 vaccine. Overall study results and limits: Most donors were white British, females outnumbered males, and clonal diversity was possibly underestimated. Among AZD1222 vaccinees, only five to seven were seropositive at baseline.

The germline V gene encodes CDR1 MRHNA and CDR2 SNTAGT. The CDR3 extends over 15 amino acids. Trimming removed 2 bases from V and 7 bases from J; junction bases left unmatched: 6. Clones were read by immunoSEQ multiplex PCR, and TCRdb kept only the in-frame ones, dropping some. The table has about 140,000 clones, over 90% seen once. This chain connects TRBV6-4 to TRBJ2-1, with 9 bases identical to TRBD1. Specimen: peripheral blood, collected on day 0 of MenACWY control vaccination. The sequence was collected from an adult in good health. The CDR3 region is CASSDPQGAVNEQFF. The CDR3 DNA follows: TGTGCCAGCAGTGACCCACAGGGGGCAGTGAATGAGCAGTTCTTC.